Sequencing of this T cell receptor (beta chain) was carried out in a study of beta chain features in type 1 diabetes. The wider study: When patients were set against healthy donors, age, gender and cell yields were similar.

Cell sorting via CD45RO/CCR7/CD25/CD127/CD95/CD27 was performed to obtain CD4+ naive, central memory, regulatory and stem cell-like memory cells. All of the isolated RNA was reverse transcribed, so expressed TCRB transcripts were sequenced. Assay used: immunoSEQ multiplex PCR; TCRdb lists only in-frame clones, some missing. The sample has 300,000 to 350,000 clones, 8% seen once; the top ten hold less than 0.5%. Between the trimmed V and J ends, which lost 3 bases and 4 bases, there was a span of 9 bases. The CDR3 runs 13 residues. The germline V gene has CDR1 SNHLY and CDR2 FYNNEI. The chain uses TRBV2 and TRBJ1-2; D remains ambiguous. Sequenced sample: central memory CD4+ T cells from blood. The receptor comes from a woman under 30 in good health. The CDR3 spells CASSDEGSYGYTF. For the CDR3, the DNA is TGTGCCAGCAGTGACGAAGGCTCCTATGGCTACACCTTC.